The next 16 T cell receptor beta chains were all read from a single sample in a study of identical twins. TCRdb processed the 5' RACE reads anew with MiXCR; each CDR3 protein has one entry. The repertoire consists of under 1 million distinct CDR3 sequences, with about 12% occurring once and the leading ten covering about 1.5%. These sequences were also reported in another study, on yellow fever vaccine responses in identical twins.

Material for sequencing was PBMCs. Every receptor here comes from a woman between 18 and 29 years old in good health.

CDR3 sequence: CASSETGPGTGELFF. CDR3 DNA: TGTGCCAGCAGTGAGACGGGACCTGGCACCGGGGAGCTGTTTTTT. The chain carries TRBV6-1 and TRBJ2-2, with D possibly being TRBD1 or TRBD2 (5 bases each). V was trimmed by 3 bases and J by 4 bases, leaving 12 bases between them. The CDR3 is 15 amino acids. Germline CDR1 and CDR2: MNHNS and SASEGT.

This clonotype appeared a few times. The gene calls are TRBV29-1 and TRBJ2-2, with D perhaps assigned TRBD1 or TRBD2 (5 bases each). Germline V gene data show CDR1 as SQVTM and CDR2 as ANQGSEA. Trimming took 5 bases from V and 0 from J, leaving 13 bases between them. The CDR3 has 15 residues. CDR3 sequence reads: CSVLSWGTNTGELFF. DNA of the CDR3: TGCAGCGTTCTTTCTTGGGGGACGAACACCGGGGAGCTGTTTTTT.

This rearrangement joins TRBV4-1 to TRBJ2-5; 11 bases align to TRBD2. CDR1 is MGHRA, CDR2 YSYEKL, per germline. The CDR3 is made up of 17 amino acids. Trimming removed 2 bases from V and 5 bases from J; junction bases left unmatched: 10. The CDR3 sequence: CASSQRLAGRLAETQYF. The CDR3 coding sequence is TGCGCCAGCAGCCAACGACTAGCGGGGCGCCTCGCTGAGACCCAGTACTTC.

V gene TRBV6-6 combines with J gene TRBJ2-7; D gene ambiguous. The CDR3 spans 11 residues. V lost 6 bases and J lost 6, with 9 bases in between. The germline CDR1 and CDR2 sequences are MNHNY and SVGAGI (reference sequence). CDR3 nucleotides: TGTGCCAGCAGAAACCCCCCCGAGCAGTACTTC. Amino acid sequence: CASRNPPEQYF.

This clonotype was detected only a few times. The chain employs TRBV20-1 and TRBJ2-3, with TRBD1 identical over 7 bases. V lost 0 bases to trimming and J lost 1 base; unmatched junction nucleotides: 4. Germline V CDR1 and CDR2: DFQATT, SNEGSKA (reference sequence). This CDR3 region has 15 residues. Here the CDR3 reads CSARDRGRGTDTQYF. The DNA for the CDR3 is TGCAGTGCTAGAGATAGGGGGCGAGGCACAGATACGCAGTATTTT.

This clonotype was seen a few times. This sequence joins TRBV6-1 and TRBJ2-5; D is possibly TRBD2 (5 bases). The V gene's germline CDR1 is MNHNS and CDR2 SASEGT. V was shortened by 2 bases and J by 1 base, with 26 bases between the two germline ends. CDR3 length: 20 amino acids. The CDR3 region has the DNA TGTGCCAGCAGTGAACGGGGTGAATTTGGGGAGCTACCATCCCAAGAGACCCAGTACTTC. Translated: CASSERGEFGELPSQETQYF.

The chain is built from TRBV12-3 or TRBV12-4 and TRBJ2-2; D unresolved. This CDR3 region has 15 residues. V lost 4 bases to trimming and J lost 2 bases, with 11 bases between them. CDR3 loop: CASSWQSPNTGELFF. CDR3 bases: TGTGCCAGCAGTTGGCAATCTCCAAACACCGGGGAGCTGTTTTTT.

The sample holds many counts of this clonotype. The J gene is TRBJ2-2, the V gene TRBV5-1; D is possibly TRBD1 or TRBD2 (5 bases each). The V and J ends lost 4 bases and 5 bases respectively, with 9 bases between them. The CDR3 loop spans 13 amino acids. CDR1 SGHRS and CDR2 YFSETQ come from the germline V gene. The CDR3 reads CASSTGPTGELFF. As DNA, the CDR3 is TGCGCCAGCAGCACGGGACCGACCGGGGAGCTGTTTTTT.

The V call is TRBV10-3, the J call TRBJ2-3; 7 positions match TRBD2. This CDR3 is built from 15 residues. The V and J ends lost 2 bases and 4 bases, in that order; junction bases with no gene match: 6. CDR1 and CDR2 (germline): ENHRY, SYGVKD. The CDR3 DNA sequence: TGTGCCATCAGTGAGATTGCGGGGGAATCAGATACGCAGTATTTT. Its translation: CAISEIAGESDTQYF.

The chain is built from TRBV5-1 and TRBJ2-7, with 10 bases matching TRBD1. The CDR3 contains 15 residues. V shed 4 bases and J 3 bases; nucleotides not matched to a gene: 7. Per the germline V gene, CDR1 is SGHRS and CDR2 is YFSETQ. The CDR3 region is CASSDDRGRIYEQYF. CDR3 nucleotides: TGCGCCAGCAGCGATGACAGGGGGCGCATCTACGAGCAGTACTTC.

The table lists this clonotype with a few counts. The conserved final phenylalanine or tryptophan is absent from the CDR3, which likely points to a read error. This chain links TRBV12-3 or TRBV12-4 with TRBJ2-7; the D gene is possibly TRBD1 (6 bases). Between the trimmed V and J ends, which lost 0 bases and 0 bases, there was a span of 12 bases. This CDR3 is built from 16 residues. The CDR3 bases are TGTGCCAGCAGTTTAGCGCAGGGGCCCACCTCCTACGAGCAGTACCTC. Protein sequence: CASSLAQGPTSYEQYL.

This clonotype was recorded a few times. V gene TRBV12-3 or TRBV12-4 combines with J gene TRBJ2-2; the D is unclear. Between the trimmed V and J ends, which lost 3 bases and 3 bases, there was a span of 8 bases. This CDR3 region has 14 residues. The CDR3: CASSFGYHTGELFF. CDR3 coding DNA: TGTGCCAGCAGTTTTGGGTACCACACCGGGGAGCTGTTTTTT.

The chain has TRBV20-1 and TRBJ2-1; tentative D call: TRBD2 (5 bases). The germline V and J ends were trimmed by 2 bases and 2 bases, with 10 bases remaining between them. CDR1 is DFQATT and CDR2 is SNEGSKA in the germline V gene (reference sequence). The CDR3 is 14 amino acids. CDR3: CSARPFGTYNEQFF. The CDR3 DNA sequence: TGCAGTGCTAGACCATTCGGGACCTACAATGAGCAGTTCTTC.

The chain recombines TRBV20-1 with TRBJ2-1; unclear D gene. Germline V lookup: CDR1 DFQATT, CDR2 SNEGSKA (reference sequence). CDR3 length equals 10 residues. Trimming cost V 3 bases and J 9 bases, with 6 bases left between them. CDR3: CSASNTEQFF. The CDR3 coding sequence is TGCAGTGCTAGCAACACTGAGCAGTTCTTC.

The CDR3 DNA reads as TGTGCCAGCAACTATGGACTAAGGCAAGAGACCCAGTACTTC. Translation gives CASNYGLRQETQYF. This chain joins TRBV7-2 and TRBJ2-5; the D gene is possibly TRBD2 (6 bases). The CDR3 runs 14 residues. Germline-derived CDR1 and CDR2 are SGHTA and FQGNSA. Trimming pared 7 bases from V and 2 bases from J, leaving 14 bases between. Together with reference TRBV7-2 and TRBJ2-5, the CDR3 gives the full variable domain: GAGVSQSPSNKVTEKGKDVELRCDPISGHTALYWYRQSLGQGLEFLIYFQGNSAPDKSGLPSDRFSAERTGGSVSTLTIQRTQQEDSAVYLCASNYGLRQETQYFGPGTRLLVL.

V usage is TRBV5-1 and J usage is TRBJ2-3, with TRBD2 matching 10 bases. Trimming at V came to 4 bases and at J to 7 bases, leaving 15 bases not matched to a gene. The CDR3 is 17 amino acids. The germline V gene encodes CDR1 SGHRS and CDR2 YFSETQ. In DNA form, the CDR3 reads TGCGCCAGCAGCCCGGTAGCGGGAGGCCAAGGATCGCATACGCAGTATTTT. Translation: CASSPVAGGQGSHTQYF.